The 8 T cell receptor beta chains listed next were all sequenced from one sample in a study of T cells in Graves' hyperthyroidism and ophthalmopathy. Amplified TCR beta CDR3 regions came from RNA transcripts. When the TCR CDR3 underwent first-round RT-PCR, the HTBI primer set was used. From the multiplex PCR reads, TCRdb called clonotypes with MiXCR, one entry per CDR3 protein. The sample has 270,000 or so distinct CDR3 sequences, 25% to 30% seen once; the top ten hold about a quarter. Sequencing input: blood. The receptors derive from a man aged 40-55 years with Graves' hyperthyroidism that later progressed to Graves' ophthalmopathy.

This clonotype appeared a few times. This sequence joins TRBV6-1 and TRBJ2-7, with D perhaps TRBD1 or TRBD2 (6 bases each). The CDR3 runs to 15 residues. Per the germline V gene, CDR1 is MNHNS and CDR2 is SASEGT. Trimming removed 7 bases at V and 4 bases at J, with 20 bases between. The CDR3: CASKGGGSAGYEQYF. The DNA for the CDR3 is TGTGCCAGCAAGGGGGGAGGCAGCGCGGGATACGAGCAGTACTTC.

Ten or more counts support this clonotype. The rearrangement joins TRBV7-9 to TRBJ2-5; 10 bases are a match to TRBD1. With 5 bases clipped from V and 2 bases from J, the junction kept 5 bases outside the gene matches. The CDR3 runs to 15 residues. CDR1 and CDR2 from the germline V gene are SEHNR and FQNEAQ (reference sequence). CDR3 in DNA: TGTGCCAGCAGCGGGGACAGGGGCCCTCAAGAGACCCAGTACTTC. As protein: CASSGDRGPQETQYF.

J is TRBJ2-7 and V is TRBV11-2; 7 positions agree with TRBD1. The CDR3 contains 14 residues. The junction had 4 bases not matched to a gene; V was cut back by 1 base and J by 4 bases. Germline-derived CDR1 and CDR2 are SGHAT and FQNNGV. CDR3 sequence reads: CASSLVGTAYEQYF. For the CDR3, the DNA is TGTGCCAGCAGCTTAGTTGGGACAGCTTACGAGCAGTACTTC.

This chain links TRBV10-3 with TRBJ1-5; tentative D call: TRBD1 (6 bases). Trimming pared 2 bases from V and 7 bases from J, leaving 18 bases between. Germline V gene sequence: CDR1 ENHRY, CDR2 SYGVKD. The CDR3 has 16 amino acids. The CDR3: CAISEDSSTGAQPQHF. The CDR3 DNA sequence: TGTGCCATCAGTGAGGATTCGTCGACAGGAGCGCAGCCCCAGCATTTT.

The sample holds many counts of this clonotype. This chain uses TRBV6-1 with TRBJ1-2, with 8 positions matching TRBD1. V shed 6 bases and J 2 bases; nucleotides not matched to a gene: 11. In germline, CDR1 is MNHNS, CDR2 SASEGT. The CDR3 is 16 residues long. In nucleotides, the CDR3 is TGTGCCAGCAGGGCGGACAGGGCGGTTTTCAACTATGGCTACACCTTC. Its protein product is CASRADRAVFNYGYTF.

In this sample, this clonotype turned up many times. The gene calls are TRBV7-9 and TRBJ2-7; TRBD1 matches at 12 bases. The germline gives CDR1 SEHNR, CDR2 FQNEAQ (reference sequence). The CDR3 sequence is 14 residues long. The junction had 5 bases not matched to a gene; V was cut back by 5 bases and J by 6 bases. The DNA of the CDR3 is TGTGCCAGCAGCCTGGGACAGGGGGCCGGCGAGCAGTACTTC. Its protein is CASSLGQGAGEQYF.

Ten or more counts support this clonotype. The chain carries TRBV12-3 or TRBV12-4 and TRBJ1-1; D gene unclear. The length of the CDR3 is 13 residues. Between the trimmed V and J ends, which lost 7 bases and 5 bases, there was a span of 14 bases. CDR3 sequence (DNA): TGTGCCAGCACCCCGGTCCCTGGAACTGAAGCTTTCTTT. It is translated as CASTPVPGTEAFF.

This clonotype was observed at least ten times. This chain uses TRBV13 with TRBJ2-7; 7 bases fit TRBD2. The germline V gene encodes CDR1 PRHDT and CDR2 FYEKMQ (reference sequence). The CDR3 loop spans 14 amino acids. The V and J ends lost 1 base and 7 bases, in that order; junction bases with no gene match: 7. CDR3 amino acids: CASSLVAGEREQYF. CDR3 DNA: TGTGCCAGCAGCTTAGTTGCGGGAGAGCGGGAGCAGTACTTC.